One sample yielded the 30 T cell receptor beta chains listed below, sequenced in a study of blood T cells in healthy people across ages. A second PCR of 7 to 11 cycles used a sample-barcoded 5' primer and a J-beta primer mix. TCRdb called the 5' RACE reads again in MiXCR, with one record for every CDR3 protein. Among around 1,000,000 distinct CDR3 sequences listed, roughly a quarter were seen once. The same sample was also studied in work on T cells of mothers and their children.

The sequencing sample was made of blood. These receptors were obtained from a girl aged 2 to 9 in good health.

A remark on this clonotype: This could be a read error, since a much larger clone is one nucleotide away. The CDR3 DNA reads as TGTGCCAACAGTCCGACAGCAAAGATCTACAATGAGCAGTTCTTC. Residues: CANSPTAKIYNEQFF. The rearrangement links TRBV6-5 to TRBJ2-1; D is perhaps TRBD1 (5 bases). Germline V gene lookup returns CDR1 MNHEY and CDR2 SVGAGI. This CDR3 region has 15 residues.

The J gene is TRBJ1-3, the V gene TRBV27; 8 bases fit TRBD1. Trimming took 5 bases from V and 4 from J; bases not matched to a gene: 7. The germline gives CDR1 MNHEY, CDR2 SMNVEV (reference sequence). The CDR3 contains 15 residues. The CDR3: CASSLGQGAGNTIYF. The CDR3 DNA is TGTGCCAGCAGTCTAGGACAGGGCGCCGGAAACACCATATATTTT.

The chain is built from TRBV20-1 and TRBJ1-1; D not resolved. Germline V CDR1 and CDR2: DFQATT, SNEGSKA (reference sequence). Between the trimmed V and J ends, which lost 2 bases and 10 bases, there was a span of 2 bases. This CDR3 is 8 amino acids long. This CDR3 reads CSARSAFF. In DNA form, the CDR3 reads TGCAGTGCTAGATCAGCTTTCTTT.

The rearrangement uses TRBV12-3 or TRBV12-4 and TRBJ1-4; no clear D. The CDR3 is made up of 15 amino acids. V dropped 1 base and J dropped 3 bases, with 9 bases sitting between them. The CDR3 region has the DNA TGTGCCAGCAGTTTAGAACGGAGGTCTAATGAAAAACTGTTTTTT. Translation: CASSLERRSNEKLFF.

This clonotype was observed a handful of times. This rearrangement joins TRBV9 to TRBJ2-1, with D unresolved. The end of the DNA fits TRBJ2-7 better, so the J call may be wrong. The germline gives CDR1 SGDLS, CDR2 YYNGEE. The CDR3 loop spans 12 amino acids. The CDR3 is CASSVDGGEQYF. CDR3 in DNA: TGTGCCAGCAGCGTGGACGGCGGCGAGCAGTACTTC.

In its sample, this clonotype was seen a few times. This chain links TRBV20-1 with TRBJ1-4; D remains ambiguous. The CDR3 is made up of 13 amino acids. Germline V gene sequence: CDR1 DFQATT, CDR2 SNEGSKA (reference sequence). The V and J ends lost 3 bases and 4 bases respectively, with 9 bases between them. CDR3 amino acids: CSARASINEKLFF. CDR3 sequence (DNA): TGCAGTGCTAGGGCATCTATTAATGAAAAACTGTTTTTT.

This clonotype was seen a few times. The V and J genes are TRBV7-6 and TRBJ2-5; D perhaps matches TRBD1 (5 bases). The DNA end is more similar to TRBJ2-7, so the J call may be wrong. The CDR3 runs 14 residues. Germline V lookup: CDR1 SGHVS, CDR2 FNYEAQ. The CDR3 spells CASSLTGVFYEQYF. The DNA for the CDR3 is TGTGCCAGCAGCTTAACAGGCGTATTCTACGAGCAGTACTTC.

There are a few counts of this clonotype. This chain joins TRBV9 and TRBJ1-2; D is unclear. V was cut by 4 bases and J by 3 bases, with 10 bases left in between. Germline CDR1 SGDLS, CDR2 YYNGEE. CDR3 length equals 13 residues. The CDR3 bases are TGTGCCAGCAGCCCCGGAGATCACTATGGCTACACCTTC. Translation gives CASSPGDHYGYTF.

The V call is TRBV6-2 or TRBV6-3, the J call TRBJ1-2, with D possibly TRBD1 on 6 matching bases. The CDR3 extends over 13 amino acids. Germline V gene sequence: CDR1 MNHEY, CDR2 SVGEGT. The V end was cut by 8 bases, the J end by 4 bases, with 14 bases between. CDR3 coding DNA: TGTGCCAGCTTGGACAGAAAACTCTATGGCTACACCTTC. Its protein product is CASLDRKLYGYTF.

This clonotype appeared a few times. The chain combines TRBV12-3 or TRBV12-4 with TRBJ2-5; a possible D gene is TRBD1 (5 bases). V gave up 3 bases and J gave up 3 bases, with 8 bases separating them. There are 13 residues in the CDR3. CDR3 sequence: CASSLPREETQYF. CDR3 nucleotides: TGTGCCAGCAGTTTGCCCAGGGAAGAGACCCAGTACTTC.

The rearrangement links TRBV27 to TRBJ1-2; D gene uncertain. V was cut by 7 bases and J by 5 bases, with 11 bases left in between. The CDR3 is 12 residues long. Germline CDR1 is MNHEY and CDR2 is SMNVEV (reference sequence). The CDR3 here is CASMGLGYGYTF. The CDR3 DNA reads as TGTGCCAGCATGGGCTTGGGGTATGGCTACACCTTC.

The rearrangement uses TRBV7-9 and TRBJ1-6; D remains unclear. CDR1 SEHNR and CDR2 FQNEAQ come from the germline V gene (reference sequence). Trimming left V 2 bases short and J 6 bases short, with 11 bases between. The CDR3 consists of 15 residues. The CDR3 sequence is CASSLIRGTNSPLHF. The DNA for the CDR3 is TGTGCCAGCAGCTTAATCCGGGGAACTAATTCACCCCTCCACTTT.

This clonotype was seen a few times. The V and J genes are TRBV12-3 or TRBV12-4 and TRBJ1-5; D unresolved. The V end lost 2 bases, the J end lost 5 bases, and 10 bases lay between the germline ends. CDR3 length: 14 residues. The CDR3 DNA reads as TGTGCCAGCAGTTTATCTGGGGTTTATCAGCCCCAGCATTTT. Translated: CASSLSGVYQPQHF.

In this sample, this clonotype turned up a few times. Here the CDR3 reads CASSDRAGTTYEQYF. The CDR3 DNA reads TGTGCCAGCAGCGATAGAGCGGGGACCACCTACGAGCAGTACTTC. This chain connects TRBV9 to TRBJ2-7, with TRBD2 matching 7 bases. The CDR3 covers 15 residues. Unmatched junction bases numbered 8, after V lost 3 bases and J lost 2 bases. CDR1 SGDLS and CDR2 YYNGEE come from the germline V gene.

For the CDR3, the DNA is TGTGCCAGCAGTTACCGGACTAGCGGGAGGAACTACGAGCAGTACTTC. Translation: CASSYRTSGRNYEQYF. This chain connects TRBV6-5 to TRBJ2-7; 14 bases are a match to TRBD2. CDR1 and CDR2 (germline): MNHEY, SVGAGI. V dropped 2 bases and J dropped 3; count of bases not matched to a gene: 3. The CDR3 spans 16 residues.

A few counts support this clonotype. This rearrangement joins TRBV6-2 or TRBV6-3 to TRBJ1-1, with 8 positions matching TRBD1. The CDR3 covers 19 residues. CDR1 and CDR2 (germline): MNHEY, SVGEGT. After removal of 7 bases from V and 0 bases from J, the junction contained 19 bases not matched to a gene. This CDR3 reads CASTIGTPTGVDLNTEAFF. The CDR3 nucleotides read TGTGCCAGCACCATAGGAACCCCGACAGGGGTGGATTTGAACACTGAAGCTTTCTTT.

The CDR3 nucleotides are TGTGCCAGCAGCCGAGTAGGACAGGGCACAGATACGCAGTATTTT. Its translation: CASSRVGQGTDTQYF. J is TRBJ2-3 and V is TRBV7-9, with 7 bases that match TRBD1. The germline V gene encodes CDR1 SEHNR and CDR2 FQNEAQ (reference sequence). CDR3 size: 15 residues. The junction had 6 bases not matched to a gene; V was cut back by 5 bases and J by 1 base. The complete variable domain, with remaining parts taken from reference TRBV7-9 and TRBJ2-3, reads DTGVSQNPRHKITKRGQNVTFRCDPISEHNRLYWYRQTLGQGPEFLTYFQNEAQLEKSRLLSDRFSAERPKGSFSTLEIQRTEQGDSAMYLCASSRVGQGTDTQYFGPGTRLTVL.

The chain employs TRBV10-2 and TRBJ1-4, with 7 bases that match TRBD1. Germline values: CDR1 WSHSY, CDR2 SAAADI. The V and J ends lost 0 bases and 2 bases, in that order; junction bases with no gene match: 9. The CDR3 consists of 18 residues. Here the CDR3 DNA reads TGCGCCAGCAGTGAGTCGTATCCCGGGACAGTCACTAATGAAAAACTGTTTTTT. Its translation: CASSESYPGTVTNEKLFF.

This clonotype was recorded a few times. The chain uses TRBV10-3 and TRBJ2-3; 7 bases agree with TRBD2. The CDR3 runs to 14 residues. The V and J ends lost 4 bases and 4 bases, in that order; junction bases with no gene match: 5. The V gene's germline CDR1 is ENHRY and CDR2 SYGVKD. The CDR3 sequence is CAISGPSGSDTQYF. The CDR3 DNA follows: TGTGCCATCAGTGGTCCTAGCGGTTCAGATACGCAGTATTTT.

The V gene is TRBV5-5, the J gene TRBJ2-1, with 10 nucleotides matching TRBD1. This CDR3 comprises 17 residues. Per germline, CDR1 SGHKS and CDR2 YYEKEE (reference sequence). V gave up 7 bases and J gave up 1 base; unmatched junction bases: 11. CDR3: CASAGTGVLGSYNEQFF. CDR3 in DNA: TGTGCCAGCGCCGGGACAGGGGTCTTAGGGTCCTACAATGAGCAGTTCTTC.

The chain links TRBV4-2 to TRBJ2-5, with D perhaps assigned TRBD1 or TRBD2 (5 bases each). The CDR3 consists of 16 residues. V was shortened by 2 bases and J by 3 bases, with 16 bases between the two germline ends. Germline V gene lookup returns CDR1 LGHNA and CDR2 YNFKEQ. As DNA, the CDR3 is TGTGCCAGCAGCCAATTCCCCAGGGAGATAGAAGAGACCCAGTACTTC. This gives the protein CASSQFPREIEETQYF.

This chain links TRBV7-9 with TRBJ1-5; TRBD1 agrees at 7 bases. The CDR3 has 13 amino acids. The V gene's germline CDR1 is SEHNR and CDR2 FQNEAQ (reference sequence). V lost 5 bases and J lost 8; bases outside the gene matches: 6. The CDR3 region is CASSRLGGEPQHF. DNA of the CDR3: TGTGCCAGCAGCCGTTTAGGGGGCGAGCCCCAGCATTTT.

In this sample, this clonotype turned up a few times. The J gene is TRBJ1-6, the V gene TRBV11-2, with 7 bases fitting TRBD1. V lost 6 bases to trimming and J lost 9 bases; unmatched junction nucleotides: 11. The germline CDR1 and CDR2 sequences are SGHAT and FQNNGV. The CDR3 has 15 amino acids. The chain's CDR3 is CASSFDRDRFSPLHF. The CDR3 coding sequence is TGTGCCAGCAGTTTCGACAGGGACCGTTTTTCACCCCTCCACTTT.

The chain joins TRBV5-1 to TRBJ2-5; 7 positions match TRBD2. The J call may be wrong; the DNA end is better matched by TRBJ2-7. Germline V lookup: CDR1 SGHRS, CDR2 YFSETQ. This CDR3 spans 13 amino acids. CDR3 in amino acids: CASSSELALEQYF. CDR3 bases: TGCGCCAGCAGCTCAGAACTAGCGCTCGAGCAGTACTTC.

The rearrangement uses TRBV20-1 and TRBJ1-3; D gene uncertain. CDR1 is DFQATT and CDR2 is SNEGSKA in the germline V gene (reference sequence). The CDR3 length is 16 residues. Trimming removed 0 bases from V and 0 bases from J, with 12 bases in between. DNA of the CDR3: TGCAGTGCTAGAGAGGGGAGAGACCACTCTGGAAACACCATATATTTT. It specifies CSAREGRDHSGNTIYF.

The V gene is TRBV12-3 or TRBV12-4, the J gene TRBJ1-1, with unresolved D. Between the trimmed V and J ends, which lost 3 bases and 1 base, there was a span of 6 bases. The length of the CDR3 is 13 residues. The DNA of the CDR3 is TGTGCCAGCAGTTTCTGGGCGAACACTGAAGCTTTCTTT. Residues: CASSFWANTEAFF.

This clonotype appeared a few times. At one end, the junction sequence differs from germline, possibly due to a read error. The chain is built from TRBV12-3 or TRBV12-4 and TRBJ1-1; tentatively, D is TRBD1 (6 bases). CDR3 length: 13 residues. CDR3 region: CASSSGTSRQALF. CDR3 nucleotide sequence: TGTGCCAGCAGTTCTGGGACAAGCAGACAAGCTCTCTTT.

V usage is TRBV7-3 and J usage is TRBJ1-1; no reliable D call. The CDR3 contains 13 residues. Germline V gene lookup returns CDR1 SGHTA and CDR2 FQGTGA. Trimming stripped 4 bases from V and 1 base from J, with 7 bases between. CDR3 nucleotide sequence: TGTGCCAGCAGCTGGCAGACGAACACTGAAGCTTTCTTT. Translation gives CASSWQTNTEAFF.

In the case of this clonotype: At one end, the junction sequence differs from germline, possibly due to a read error. CDR3 protein: CASSLTAGSLGGYTF. DNA for the CDR3: TGTGCCAGCAGTTTAACGGCGGGGAGCTTGGGTGGCTACACCTTC. This chain connects TRBV7-3 to TRBJ1-2; D not certain. There are 15 residues in the CDR3. Germline V gene data show CDR1 as SGHTA and CDR2 as FQGTGA.

This clonotype has a handful of counts. V gene TRBV10-3 combines with J gene TRBJ1-4; no firm D call. The CDR3 sequence is 13 residues long. The germline gives CDR1 ENHRY, CDR2 SYGVKD. V was trimmed by 6 bases and J by 3 bases, leaving 8 bases between them. The CDR3 DNA reads TGTGCCATCAGCAGCGCTCCTAATGAAAAACTGTTTTTT. This codes for CAISSAPNEKLFF.